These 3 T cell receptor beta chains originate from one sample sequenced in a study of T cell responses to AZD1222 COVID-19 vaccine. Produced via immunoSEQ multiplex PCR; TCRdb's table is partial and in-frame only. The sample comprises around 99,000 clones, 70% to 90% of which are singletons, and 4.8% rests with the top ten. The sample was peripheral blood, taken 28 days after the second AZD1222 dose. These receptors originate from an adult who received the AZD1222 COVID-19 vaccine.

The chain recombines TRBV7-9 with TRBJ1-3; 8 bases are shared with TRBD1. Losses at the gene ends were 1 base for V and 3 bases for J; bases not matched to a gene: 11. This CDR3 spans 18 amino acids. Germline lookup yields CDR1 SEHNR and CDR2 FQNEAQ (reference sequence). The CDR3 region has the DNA TGTGCCAGCAGCTTAGAGTCTCCCGCGACAGGGGTTGGAAACACCATATATTTT. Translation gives CASSLESPATGVGNTIYF.

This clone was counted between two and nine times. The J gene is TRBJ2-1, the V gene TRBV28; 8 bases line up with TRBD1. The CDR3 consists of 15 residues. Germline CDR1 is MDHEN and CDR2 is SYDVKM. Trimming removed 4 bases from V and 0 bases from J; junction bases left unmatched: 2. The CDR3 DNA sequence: TGTGCCAGCAGTTCCGGACAGGGCTCCTACAATGAGCAGTTCTTC. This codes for CASSSGQGSYNEQFF.

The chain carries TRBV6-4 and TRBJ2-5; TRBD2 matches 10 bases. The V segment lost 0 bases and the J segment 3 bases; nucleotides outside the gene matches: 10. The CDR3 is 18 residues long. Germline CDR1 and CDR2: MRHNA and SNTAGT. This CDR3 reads CASSDSSGGDKRKETQYF. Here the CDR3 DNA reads TGTGCCAGCAGTGACTCGAGCGGGGGGGACAAGCGTAAAGAGACCCAGTACTTC.